This TCR beta chain appears in the sequencing data of a study of metastatic and nonmetastatic thyroid tumors. Study-wide context: Samples came from malignant and benign thyroid patients, and repertoires were compared across blood and tumor or nodule tissue. Study results and limitations: Within blood and tumor, benign nodules reportedly had significantly lower TCR beta diversity than malignant thyroid tumors did.

Germline V gene data show CDR1 as WSHSY and CDR2 as SAAADI. This CDR3 contains 14 residues. Original processing methods: To classify distant metastasis in papillary thyroid cancer, a model was built from CDR3 differences across clinicopathological groups. TCRdb re-called clones via MiXCR from the PCR reads. These V and J calls derive from TCRdb rather than the authors' analysis. Among about 14,000 clones listed, 32% were seen once. This clone was seen repeatedly, ten times or more. Its target is not known. Possible read error: a much larger clone is one base away. This sample includes further DNA sequences coding for the same CDR3. There were no patients who had received any treatment before thyroid surgery.

The rearrangement uses TRBV10-2 and TRBJ2-1; 9 nucleotides agree with TRBD2. Material for sequencing was tumor tissue. The TCR sequence derives from a female donor with papillary thyroid cancer or a benign thyroid nodule (not recorded which). Some clones in this sample may be carry-over from other donors' samples. The CDR3 region has the DNA TGTGCGGCGAAGGCGGGAGGGCCCTCGAATGAGCAGTTCTTC. It yields the protein CAAKAGGPSNEQFF.